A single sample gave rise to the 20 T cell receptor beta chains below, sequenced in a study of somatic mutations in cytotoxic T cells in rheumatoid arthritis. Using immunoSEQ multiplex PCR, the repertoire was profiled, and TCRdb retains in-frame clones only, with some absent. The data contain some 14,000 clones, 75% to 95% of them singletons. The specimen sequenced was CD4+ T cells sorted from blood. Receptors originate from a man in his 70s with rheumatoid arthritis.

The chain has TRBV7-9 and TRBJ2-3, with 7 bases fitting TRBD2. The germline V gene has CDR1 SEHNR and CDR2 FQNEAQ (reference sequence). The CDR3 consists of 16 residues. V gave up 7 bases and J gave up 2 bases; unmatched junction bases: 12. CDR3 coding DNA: TGTGCCAGCACCCCTAGGCGGGCGGGGGACACAGATACGCAGTATTTT. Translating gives CASTPRRAGDTDTQYF.

In DNA, the CDR3 is TGTGCCAGCAGCCAACGGGACAGGGCCTATGGCTACACCTTC. The encoded protein is CASSQRDRAYGYTF. The V and J genes are TRBV11-2 and TRBJ1-2; 9 bases are a match to TRBD1. Trimming at V came to 5 bases and at J to 4 bases, leaving 5 bases not matched to a gene. Germline CDR1 SGHAT, CDR2 FQNNGV. This CDR3 region has 14 residues.

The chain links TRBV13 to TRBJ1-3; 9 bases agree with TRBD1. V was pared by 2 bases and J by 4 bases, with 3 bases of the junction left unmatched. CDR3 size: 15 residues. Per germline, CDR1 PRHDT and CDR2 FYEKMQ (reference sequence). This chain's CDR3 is CASSLRTGVGNTIYF. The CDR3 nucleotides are TGTGCCAGCAGCTTACGGACAGGGGTAGGAAACACCATATATTTT.

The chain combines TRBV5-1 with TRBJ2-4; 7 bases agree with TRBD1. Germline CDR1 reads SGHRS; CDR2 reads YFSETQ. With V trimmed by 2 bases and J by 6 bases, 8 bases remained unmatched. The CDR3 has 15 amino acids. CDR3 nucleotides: TGCGCCAGCAGCTTTACAACAGGGGTGGGAAACATTCAGTACTTC. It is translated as CASSFTTGVGNIQYF.

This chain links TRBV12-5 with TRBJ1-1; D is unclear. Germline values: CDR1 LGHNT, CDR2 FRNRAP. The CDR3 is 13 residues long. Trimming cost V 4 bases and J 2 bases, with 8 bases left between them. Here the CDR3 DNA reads TGTGCTAGTGGTTCTCTCACTAACACTGAAGCTTTCTTT. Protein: CASGSLTNTEAFF.

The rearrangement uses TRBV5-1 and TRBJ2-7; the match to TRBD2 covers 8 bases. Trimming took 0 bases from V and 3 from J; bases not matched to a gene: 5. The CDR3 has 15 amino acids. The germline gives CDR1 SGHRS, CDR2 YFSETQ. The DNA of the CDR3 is TGCGCCAGCAGCTTGGGGTATAGCGGGGTCTACGAGCAGTACTTC. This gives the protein CASSLGYSGVYEQYF.

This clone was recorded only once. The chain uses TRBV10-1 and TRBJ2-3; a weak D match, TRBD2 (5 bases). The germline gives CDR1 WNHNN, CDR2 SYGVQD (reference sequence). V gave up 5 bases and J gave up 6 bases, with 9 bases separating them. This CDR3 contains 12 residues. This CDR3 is CASSRLRDTQYF. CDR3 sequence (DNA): TGCGCCAGCAGTCGACTACGGGATACGCAGTATTTT.

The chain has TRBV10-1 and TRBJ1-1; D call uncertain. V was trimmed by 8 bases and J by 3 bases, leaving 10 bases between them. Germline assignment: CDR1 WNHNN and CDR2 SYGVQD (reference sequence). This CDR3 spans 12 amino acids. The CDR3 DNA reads TGCGCCAGCGCGTCGGGGTACACTGAAGCTTTCTTT. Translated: CASASGYTEAFF.

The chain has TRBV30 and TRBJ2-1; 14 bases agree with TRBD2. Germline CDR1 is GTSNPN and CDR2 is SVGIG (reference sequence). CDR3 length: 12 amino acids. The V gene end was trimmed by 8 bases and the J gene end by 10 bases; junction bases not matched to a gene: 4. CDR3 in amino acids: CARTSGRREQFF. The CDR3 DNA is TGTGCCCGGACTAGCGGGAGGAGAGAGCAGTTCTTC.

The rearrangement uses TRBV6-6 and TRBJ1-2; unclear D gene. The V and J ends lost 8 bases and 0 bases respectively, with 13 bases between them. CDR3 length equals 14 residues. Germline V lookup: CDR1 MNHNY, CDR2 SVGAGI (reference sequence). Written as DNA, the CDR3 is TGTGCCAGCTTACGGAGCACTACTAACTATGGCTACACCTTC. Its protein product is CASLRSTTNYGYTF.

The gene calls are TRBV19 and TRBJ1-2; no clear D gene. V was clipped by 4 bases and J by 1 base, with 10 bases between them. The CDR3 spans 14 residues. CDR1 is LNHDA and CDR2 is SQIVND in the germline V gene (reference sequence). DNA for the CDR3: TGTGCCAGTAGTACCGCCGGGAATAACTATGGCTACACCTTC. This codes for CASSTAGNNYGYTF.

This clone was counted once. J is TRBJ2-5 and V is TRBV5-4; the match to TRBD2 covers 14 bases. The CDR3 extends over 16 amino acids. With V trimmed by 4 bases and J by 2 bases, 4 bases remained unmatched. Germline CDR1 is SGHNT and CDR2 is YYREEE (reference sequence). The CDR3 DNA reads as TGTGCCAGCAGCCCGACTAGCGGGGGGGTACAAGAGACCCAGTACTTC. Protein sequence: CASSPTSGGVQETQYF.

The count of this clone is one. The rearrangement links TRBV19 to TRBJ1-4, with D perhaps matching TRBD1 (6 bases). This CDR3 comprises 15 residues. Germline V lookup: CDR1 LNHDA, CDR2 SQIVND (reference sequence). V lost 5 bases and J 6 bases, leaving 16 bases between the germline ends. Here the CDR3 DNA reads TGTGCCAGTAGTCCGAACAGGGTCGGTTATGAAAAACTGTTTTTT. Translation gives CASSPNRVGYEKLFF.

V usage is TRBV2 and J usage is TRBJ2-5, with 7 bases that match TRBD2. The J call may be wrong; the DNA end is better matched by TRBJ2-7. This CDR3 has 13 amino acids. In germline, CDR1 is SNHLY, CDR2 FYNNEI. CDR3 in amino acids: CASRERGFYEQYF. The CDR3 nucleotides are TGTGCCAGCAGAGAGCGGGGCTTCTACGAGCAGTACTTC.

The CDR3 sequence: CASMRSAGAGELFF. The CDR3 DNA reads as TGTGCCAGCATGAGATCCGCCGGGGCCGGGGAGCTGTTTTTT. The rearrangement uses TRBV9 and TRBJ2-2; maybe TRBD2 (5 bases). Trimming took off 6 bases at V and 6 bases at J, with 15 bases between the two ends. Germline CDR1 SGDLS, CDR2 YYNGEE. The CDR3 spans 14 residues.

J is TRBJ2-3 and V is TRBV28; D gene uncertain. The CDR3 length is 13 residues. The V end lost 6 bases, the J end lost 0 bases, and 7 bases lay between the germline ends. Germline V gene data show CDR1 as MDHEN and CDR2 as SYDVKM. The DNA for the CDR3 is TGTGCCAGCAGCACACCTAGCACAGATACGCAGTATTTT. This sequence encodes CASSTPSTDTQYF.

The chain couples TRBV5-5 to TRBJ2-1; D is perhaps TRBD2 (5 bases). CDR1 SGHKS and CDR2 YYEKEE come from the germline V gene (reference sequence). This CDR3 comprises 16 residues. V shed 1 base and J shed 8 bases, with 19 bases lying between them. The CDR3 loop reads CASSLRLGRAQDEQFF. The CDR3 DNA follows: TGTGCCAGCAGCTTGAGGCTAGGGAGAGCTCAGGATGAGCAGTTCTTC. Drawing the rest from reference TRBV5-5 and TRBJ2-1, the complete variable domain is DAGVTQSPTHLIKTRGQQVTLRCSPISGHKSVSWYQQVLGQGPQFIFQYYEKEERGRGNFPDRFSARQFPNYSSELNVNALLLGDSALYLCASSLRLGRAQDEQFFGPGTRLTVL.

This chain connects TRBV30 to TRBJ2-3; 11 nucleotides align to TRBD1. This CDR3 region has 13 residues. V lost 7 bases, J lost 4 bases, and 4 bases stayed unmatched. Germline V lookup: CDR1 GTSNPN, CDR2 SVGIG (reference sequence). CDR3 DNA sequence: TGTGCCTACCGGGACAGGGGGGCAGATACGCAGTATTTT. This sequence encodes CAYRDRGADTQYF.

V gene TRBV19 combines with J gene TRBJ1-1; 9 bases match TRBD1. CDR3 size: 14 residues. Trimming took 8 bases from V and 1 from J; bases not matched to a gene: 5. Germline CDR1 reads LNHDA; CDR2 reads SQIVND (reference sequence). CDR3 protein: CASAGGQGNTEAFF. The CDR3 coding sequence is TGTGCCAGTGCCGGGGGACAGGGGAACACTGAAGCTTTCTTT.

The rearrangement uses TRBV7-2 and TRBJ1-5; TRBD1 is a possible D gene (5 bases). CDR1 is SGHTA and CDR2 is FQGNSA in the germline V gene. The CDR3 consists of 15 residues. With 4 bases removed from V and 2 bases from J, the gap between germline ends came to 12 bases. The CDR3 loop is CASSYQGLGNQPQHF. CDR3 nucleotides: TGTGCCAGCAGCTATCAGGGACTGGGCAATCAGCCCCAGCATTTT.